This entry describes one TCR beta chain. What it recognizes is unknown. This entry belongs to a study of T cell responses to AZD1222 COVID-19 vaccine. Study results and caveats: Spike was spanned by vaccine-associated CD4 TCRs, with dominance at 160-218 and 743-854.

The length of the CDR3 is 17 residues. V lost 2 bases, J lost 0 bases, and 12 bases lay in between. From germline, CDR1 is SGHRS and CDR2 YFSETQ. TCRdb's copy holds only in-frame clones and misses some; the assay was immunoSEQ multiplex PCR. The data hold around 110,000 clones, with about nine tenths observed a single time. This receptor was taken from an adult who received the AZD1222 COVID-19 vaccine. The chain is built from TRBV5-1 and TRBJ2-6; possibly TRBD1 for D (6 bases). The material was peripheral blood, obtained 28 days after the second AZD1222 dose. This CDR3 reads CASSLTGSPSGANVLTF. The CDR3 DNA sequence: TGCGCCAGCAGCTTAACAGGGTCACCCTCTGGGGCCAACGTCCTGACTTTC.